This entry lists 9 T cell receptor beta chains sequenced from one sample in a study of early T cells in non-severe SARS-CoV-2 infection. In TCRdb, the 5' RACE reads were re-called with MiXCR into one record per CDR3 protein. The table records 70,000 to 85,000 distinct CDR3 sequences, less than 5.5% of them present only once. Sequenced material: whole blood, taken at baseline. Receptors originate from an adult who was a healthcare worker with PCR-confirmed SARS-CoV-2 infection or an uninfected control (not recorded which).

The genes are TRBV27 and TRBJ2-1, with 10 bases fitting TRBD2. V lost 4 bases, J lost 1 base, and 1 base stayed unmatched. This CDR3 is built from 15 residues. Germline-derived CDR1 and CDR2 are MNHEY and SMNVEV (reference sequence). CDR3 DNA sequence: TGTGCCAGCAGTTGGGGACTAGCGTCCTACAATGAGCAGTTCTTC. Translated, it gives CASSWGLASYNEQFF.

This clonotype was seen a handful of times. CDR3 residues: CASTVKGYGYTF. The CDR3 nucleotides are TGTGCCAGCACCGTGAAGGGTTATGGCTACACCTTC. The chain employs TRBV7-2 and TRBJ1-2; D gene unclear. Germline V gives CDR1 SGHTA, CDR2 FQGNSA. V shed 7 bases and J shed 5 bases, with 11 bases lying between them. This CDR3 is built from 12 residues.

The chain is built from TRBV5-5 and TRBJ2-7; D not certain. V shed 0 bases and J shed 4 bases, with 5 bases lying between them. The CDR3 consists of 12 residues. The germline gives CDR1 SGHKS, CDR2 YYEKEE (reference sequence). The CDR3 sequence is CASSLDKYEQYF. In nucleotides, the CDR3 is TGTGCCAGCAGCTTGGATAAGTACGAGCAGTACTTC.

The chain employs TRBV7-9 and TRBJ2-7, with D hard to call. CDR1 SEHNR and CDR2 FQNEAQ come from the germline V gene (reference sequence). Trimming pared 4 bases from V and 1 base from J, leaving 20 bases between. CDR3 length: 17 amino acids. In nucleotides, the CDR3 is TGTGCCAGCAGCTCCCAAGCAGGCTCCCAGCTTTCCTACGAGCAGTACTTC. It specifies CASSSQAGSQLSYEQYF.

This clonotype was observed at least ten times. The CDR3 region is CTFGLADQRSSYNEQFF. The CDR3 region has the DNA TGCACGTTTGGACTAGCGGATCAGCGGAGCTCCTACAATGAGCAGTTCTTC. The chain is built from TRBV29-1 and TRBJ2-1, with TRBD2 matching 10 bases. This CDR3 has 17 residues. Germline loops: CDR1 SQVTM, CDR2 ANQGSEA.

The chain joins TRBV12-3 or TRBV12-4 to TRBJ2-7, with D possibly TRBD1 on 7 matching bases. V was clipped by 7 bases and J by 6 bases, with 10 bases between them. CDR3 length: 11 amino acids. In nucleotides, the CDR3 is TGTGCCAGCAACCAGGGGGGCGAGCAGTACTTC. Translating gives CASNQGGEQYF.

This clonotype occurred many times. V gene TRBV6-1 combines with J gene TRBJ2-7; D is undetermined. CDR1 and CDR2 (germline): MNHNS, SASEGT. Trimming cost V 5 bases and J 0 bases, with 5 bases left between them. The length of the CDR3 is 12 residues. The CDR3 reads CASSITSYEQYF. For the CDR3, the DNA is TGTGCCAGCAGTATAACCTCCTACGAGCAGTACTTC.

This clonotype has only a few counts. The chain has TRBV7-9 and TRBJ2-7; 8 positions agree with TRBD1. The CDR3 loop spans 14 amino acids. The germline CDR1 and CDR2 sequences are SEHNR and FQNEAQ (reference sequence). With V trimmed by 7 bases and J by 2 bases, 7 bases remained unmatched. CDR3 sequence reads: CASTYRDRTYEQYF. The CDR3, as DNA: TGTGCCAGCACCTACCGGGACAGGACCTACGAGCAGTACTTC.

The chain has TRBV6-1 and TRBJ2-7; D not resolved. CDR1 and CDR2 from the germline V gene are MNHNS and SASEGT. The ends were cut back, 5 bases at V and 5 bases at J, with 13 bases in the middle. CDR3 length: 13 residues. This CDR3 reads CASSTQQIDEQYF. CDR3 DNA: TGTGCCAGCAGTACGCAGCAGATCGACGAGCAGTACTTC.